This TCR beta chain appears in the sequencing data of a study of T-cell reconstitution after alpha-beta-depleted transplantation in children. Regarding the study as a whole: When one year had passed after transplant, most T-cell counts and diversity came from newly produced T cells. Several hundred expanded graft clones reportedly gave rise to the alpha-beta T cells present about two months after transplant. Surviving recipient T cells and intrathymic progenitors accounted for some patients' high TCRbeta diversity at day 60.

V was clipped by 4 bases and J by 0 bases, with 13 bases between them. CDR3 length: 15 amino acids. Germline V lookup: CDR1 SGHRS, CDR2 YFSETQ. Construction of the TCRbeta library involved unique molecular identifiers. TCRdb independently ran MiXCR on the PCR reads; one entry per CDR3 protein. The repertoire includes 600,000 to 700,000 distinct CDR3 sequences, roughly 14% of them detected once, and approximately 0.8% sits in the top ten. As concerns this clonotype: Antigen: not known.

The TCR sequence derives from a girl aged 2 to 9 with congenital amegakaryocytic thrombocytopenia, due to receive a stem cell transplant. The source material was PBMCs, sampled before TCRalphabeta/CD19-depleted stem cell transplant. V gene TRBV5-1 combines with J gene TRBJ1-2; D unresolved. CDR3 amino acids: CASSPRRPANYGYTF. The CDR3 DNA sequence: TGCGCCAGCAGCCCCCGCCGACCCGCTAACTATGGCTACACCTTC.